The 29 T cell receptor beta chains presented below share a single source sample, sequenced in a study of technical replicates of blood from several donors. Assay used: immunoSEQ multiplex PCR; TCRdb lists only in-frame clones, some missing. The data contain fewer than 75,000 clones, 90% to 95% of them singletons. Sequencing was done on a sample of T cells isolated from PBMCs. Receptor source: a human donor in good health.

This chain connects TRBV10-3 to TRBJ2-7, with 9 nucleotides matching TRBD2. Germline V gives CDR1 ENHRY, CDR2 SYGVKD. The V and J ends lost 7 bases and 7 bases, in that order; junction bases with no gene match: 11. The CDR3 contains 14 residues. The CDR3 nucleotides are TGTGCCATCACTAGGGCGGGAGGGCCGAGGGAGCAGTACTTC. It codes for CAITRAGGPREQYF.

The rearrangement joins TRBV11-3 to TRBJ2-4, with 9 nucleotides matching TRBD1. With 1 base clipped from V and 0 bases from J, the junction kept 7 bases outside the gene matches. The germline gives CDR1 SGHNT, CDR2 YENEEA. The CDR3 runs to 18 residues. The chain's CDR3 is CASSLAGTGILAKNIQYF. The DNA for the CDR3 is TGTGCCAGCAGCTTAGCTGGGACAGGGATCCTAGCCAAAAACATTCAGTACTTC. The full variable domain, with the rest looked up from reference TRBV11-3 and TRBJ2-4, is EAGVVQSPRYKIIEKKQPVAFWCNPISGHNTLYWYLQNLGQGPELLIRYENEEAVDDSQLPKDRFSAERLKGVDSTLKIQPAELGDSAVYLCASSLAGTGILAKNIQYFGAGTRLSVL.

The chain combines TRBV9 with TRBJ1-1; D is perhaps TRBD1 (6 bases). V was cut by 4 bases and J by 1 base, with 14 bases left in between. The CDR3 contains 15 residues. CDR1 and CDR2 from the germline V gene are SGDLS and YYNGEE. The CDR3 spells CASSPPTGPNTEAFF. The CDR3 DNA is TGTGCCAGCAGCCCACCTACAGGGCCGAACACTGAAGCTTTCTTT.

The chain links TRBV14 to TRBJ1-3; D unresolved. V was pared by 0 bases and J by 0 bases, with 3 bases between. Germline CDR1 is SGHDN and CDR2 is FVKESK. This CDR3 has 14 residues. Written as DNA, the CDR3 is TGTGCCAGCAGCCAAGATAGCTCTGGAAACACCATATATTTT. It encodes CASSQDSSGNTIYF.

The DNA for the CDR3 is TGTGCCAGCAGCTTAGTGGGGGGGCGGAACGTCTACGAGCAGTACTTC. Encoded protein: CASSLVGGRNVYEQYF. The chain recombines TRBV7-9 with TRBJ2-7; a possible D gene is TRBD2 (7 bases). This CDR3 is built from 16 residues. Germline V gene data show CDR1 as SEHNR and CDR2 as FQNEAQ (reference sequence). The V end lost 1 base, the J end lost 3 bases, and 16 bases lay between the germline ends.

This chain uses TRBV11-2 with TRBJ2-7; 11 nucleotides align to TRBD2. The germline CDR1 and CDR2 sequences are SGHAT and FQNNGV. This CDR3 region has 18 residues. V lost 6 bases to trimming and J lost 4 bases; unmatched junction nucleotides: 17. Written as DNA, the CDR3 is TGTGCCAGCAGATGGAAGGGACTAGCGGACTTATCGGGGTACGAGCAGTACTTC. Protein: CASRWKGLADLSGYEQYF.

V and J are TRBV7-8 and TRBJ1-2, with 11 bases fitting TRBD1. With V trimmed by 5 bases and J by 4 bases, 6 bases remained unmatched. The germline V gene encodes CDR1 SGHVS and CDR2 FQNEAQ. The CDR3 loop spans 15 amino acids. CDR3 region: CASSSRDRGGYGYTF. The CDR3 DNA follows: TGTGCCAGCAGCAGCCGGGACAGGGGGGGCTATGGCTACACCTTC.

V and J are TRBV19 and TRBJ2-7; possibly TRBD2 for D (6 bases). Germline V gene lookup returns CDR1 LNHDA and CDR2 SQIVND (reference sequence). Trimming pared 6 bases from V and 5 bases from J, leaving 11 bases between. This CDR3 region has 12 residues. The CDR3: CASSPSGDEQYF. The CDR3 region has the DNA TGTGCCAGTAGCCCCTCGGGGGACGAGCAGTACTTC.

The table lists this clone with a count of one. This chain connects TRBV6-1 to TRBJ2-7; TRBD2 matches at 8 bases. Unmatched junction bases numbered 3, after V lost 6 bases and J lost 2 bases. Germline V gives CDR1 MNHNS, CDR2 SASEGT. The CDR3 extends over 13 amino acids. The CDR3 sequence is CASRVAGTYEQYF. CDR3 DNA: TGTGCCAGCAGGGTAGCGGGAACCTACGAGCAGTACTTC.

The table lists this clone with a few counts. The CDR3 nucleotides read TGTGCCAGCAGCCTCCGGACAGTTGAAGCTTTCTTT. It yields the protein CASSLRTVEAFF. This chain joins TRBV9 and TRBJ1-1; perhaps TRBD1 as D (6 bases). Per the germline V gene, CDR1 is SGDLS and CDR2 is YYNGEE. The CDR3 is 12 residues long. The V gene lost 4 bases and the J gene lost 7 bases, with 11 bases spanning the gap. Combining the CDR3 with reference TRBV9 and TRBJ1-1 gives the whole variable domain DSGVTQTPKHLITATGQRVTLRCSPRSGDLSVYWYQQSLDQGLQFLIQYYNGEERAKGNILERFSAQQFPDLHSELNLSSLELGDSALYFCASSLRTVEAFFGQGTRLTVV.

V and J are TRBV5-1 and TRBJ2-7; 9 positions agree with TRBD1. This CDR3 is 14 amino acids long. V gave up 5 bases and J gave up 4 bases; unmatched junction bases: 7. The germline V gene has CDR1 SGHRS and CDR2 YFSETQ. In DNA, the CDR3 is TGCGCCAGCAGGCTCGGGACAGGGAGTTACGAGCAGTACTTC. It translates to CASRLGTGSYEQYF.

This clone came up once. The gene calls are TRBV30 and TRBJ1-1; D is ambiguous. The CDR3 is 14 residues long. V lost 2 bases, J lost 5 bases, and 15 bases lay in between. The germline CDR1 and CDR2 sequences are GTSNPN and SVGIG (reference sequence). CDR3 sequence: CAWSFSGVGTEAFF. CDR3 DNA sequence: TGTGCCTGGAGTTTTAGCGGGGTTGGGACTGAAGCTTTCTTT.

This sequence joins TRBV5-4 and TRBJ2-2, with D possibly matching TRBD2 (5 bases). The V end lost 2 bases, the J end lost 7 bases, and 15 bases lay between the germline ends. This CDR3 has 15 amino acids. Germline V gives CDR1 SGHNT, CDR2 YYREEE (reference sequence). The CDR3 DNA reads as TGTGCCAGCAGCTTAACGAGGGCAGCTGTCGGGGAGCTGTTTTTT. Protein product: CASSLTRAAVGELFF. The full variable domain, rest sourced from reference TRBV5-4 and TRBJ2-2, is ETGVTQSPTHLIKTRGQQVTLRCSSQSGHNTVSWYQQALGQGPQFIFQYYREEENGRGNFPPRFSGLQFPNYSSELNVNALELDDSALYLCASSLTRAAVGELFFGEGSRLTVL.

The V and J genes are TRBV18 and TRBJ1-5, with D hard to call. Trimming cost V 2 bases and J 6 bases, with 17 bases left between them. Germline CDR1 reads KGHSH; CDR2 reads LQKENI. This CDR3 comprises 16 residues. CDR3 nucleotides: TGTGCCAGCTCACCAATTGAGGGTCGGGATCGTCAGCCCCAGCATTTT. Its protein product is CASSPIEGRDRQPQHF.

This chain links TRBV27 with TRBJ2-5, with 9 positions matching TRBD1. Germline V CDR1 and CDR2: MNHEY, SMNVEV (reference sequence). The length of the CDR3 is 14 residues. V shed 2 bases and J 5 bases; nucleotides not matched to a gene: 3. The CDR3 reads CASSLTTGGETQYF. For the CDR3, the DNA is TGTGCCAGCAGTTTAACGACAGGGGGGGAGACCCAGTACTTC.

The V gene is TRBV4-1, the J gene TRBJ1-2, with a possible D match to TRBD1 (5 bases). The CDR3 has 16 amino acids. V lost 0 bases and J lost 7, with 18 bases in between. Germline V gives CDR1 MGHRA, CDR2 YSYEKL. CDR3 protein: CASSQEGARVKGGYTF. As DNA, the CDR3 is TGCGCCAGCAGCCAAGAAGGGGCCAGGGTGAAGGGTGGCTACACCTTC.

The rearrangement joins TRBV11-2 to TRBJ1-3; unclear D gene. V lost 0 bases and J lost 0, with 9 bases in between. Germline CDR1 reads SGHAT; CDR2 reads FQNNGV. The CDR3 extends over 16 amino acids. In DNA, the CDR3 is TGTGCCAGCAGCTTAGATCCGGTTCGCTCTGGAAACACCATATATTTT. Translated: CASSLDPVRSGNTIYF. Drawing the rest from reference TRBV11-2 and TRBJ1-3, the complete variable domain is EAGVAQSPRYKIIEKRQSVAFWCNPISGHATLYWYQQILGQGPKLLIQFQNNGVVDDSQLPKDRFSAERLKGVDSTLKIQPAKLEDSAVYLCASSLDPVRSGNTIYFGEGSWLTVV.

The chain combines TRBV27 with TRBJ2-3, with TRBD2 matching 9 bases. There are 16 residues in the CDR3. Germline loops: CDR1 MNHEY, CDR2 SMNVEV (reference sequence). The trim removed 3 bases at V and 5 bases at J, leaving 9 bases unmatched. This chain's CDR3 is CASSFRGLAGRDTQYF. CDR3 DNA sequence: TGTGCCAGCAGTTTTCGGGGCCTAGCGGGACGAGATACGCAGTATTTT.

This clone was counted a few times. V and J are TRBV4-1 and TRBJ2-2, with D maybe TRBD1 (6 bases). CDR3 size: 15 residues. V lost 2 bases and J lost 7, with 14 bases in between. From germline, CDR1 is MGHRA and CDR2 YSYEKL. The CDR3 loop reads CASSQWSGDGGELFF. CDR3 nucleotide sequence: TGCGCCAGCAGCCAATGGTCAGGGGACGGCGGGGAGCTGTTTTTT.

The chain has TRBV7-9 and TRBJ2-7; D is possibly TRBD2 (6 bases). The CDR3 runs 14 residues. Per germline, CDR1 SEHNR and CDR2 FQNEAQ (reference sequence). Trimming took 5 bases from V and 2 from J, leaving 13 bases between them. CDR3 sequence (DNA): TGTGCCAGCAGCCTGAGCGGGCCCACCTACGAGCAGTACTTC. Translation gives CASSLSGPTYEQYF.

The V gene is TRBV9, the J gene TRBJ1-4; D remains ambiguous. Germline CDR1 is SGDLS and CDR2 is YYNGEE. There are 14 residues in the CDR3. Trimming stripped 5 bases from V and 0 bases from J, with 8 bases between. CDR3 sequence reads: CASSLSTTNEKLFF. The DNA for the CDR3 is TGTGCCAGCAGTCTGTCTACAACTAATGAAAAACTGTTTTTT.

The J gene is TRBJ2-7, the V gene TRBV19; D gene ambiguous. There are 14 residues in the CDR3. Germline-derived CDR1 and CDR2 are LNHDA and SQIVND (reference sequence). Trimming removed 7 bases at V and 0 bases at J, with 13 bases between. The CDR3, as DNA: TGTGCCAGTAACCGGCAGGTGAGCTCCTACGAGCAGTACTTC. This translates into CASNRQVSSYEQYF.

This chain joins TRBV4-2 and TRBJ2-2, with 12 bases fitting TRBD2. The CDR3 extends over 15 amino acids. Germline assignment: CDR1 LGHNA and CDR2 YNFKEQ. Unmatched junction bases numbered 5, after V lost 8 bases and J lost 4 bases. The CDR3 DNA reads as TGTGCCAGCGATACTAGCGGGGGGTTCACCGGGGAGCTGTTTTTT. As protein: CASDTSGGFTGELFF.

The chain couples TRBV6-5 to TRBJ2-1; 8 nucleotides line up with TRBD2. After removal of 1 base from V and 8 bases from J, the junction contained 4 bases not matched to a gene. Germline V CDR1 and CDR2: MNHEY, SVGAGI. There are 14 residues in the CDR3. CDR3 amino acids: CASSYFVSGDEQFF. The CDR3 DNA is TGTGCCAGCAGTTACTTTGTTAGCGGGGATGAGCAGTTCTTC.

The chain employs TRBV4-1 and TRBJ1-3; D call uncertain. CDR3 length: 16 residues. Germline CDR1 is MGHRA and CDR2 is YSYEKL. Trimming removed 0 bases from V and 0 bases from J, with 9 bases in between. In nucleotides, the CDR3 is TGCGCCAGCAGCCAAGATAACAGCCACTCTGGAAACACCATATATTTT. This encodes CASSQDNSHSGNTIYF.

V usage is TRBV6-5 and J usage is TRBJ2-7; TRBD1 matches 7 bases. This CDR3 region has 14 residues. Germline CDR1 and CDR2: MNHEY and SVGAGI. Unmatched junction bases numbered 7, after V lost 2 bases and J lost 6 bases. The CDR3 spells CASSYAGTVLEQYF. The CDR3 nucleotides are TGTGCCAGCAGTTACGCAGGGACAGTTCTCGAGCAGTACTTC.

The chain uses TRBV18 and TRBJ1-5, with TRBD1 identical over 9 bases. CDR1 is KGHSH and CDR2 is LQKENI in the germline V gene. The CDR3 spans 13 residues. Trimming took 1 base from V and 10 from J; bases not matched to a gene: 2. Here the CDR3 reads CASSPRTGEPQHF. The CDR3, as DNA: TGTGCCAGCTCACCACGGACAGGGGAACCCCAGCATTTT.

This clone appeared a single time. The rearrangement links TRBV27 to TRBJ1-2, with TRBD1 identical over 8 bases. In germline, CDR1 is MNHEY, CDR2 SMNVEV (reference sequence). The CDR3 is 15 amino acids. Trimming removed 3 bases from V and 4 bases from J; junction bases left unmatched: 7. CDR3 protein: CASSLAGQVGYGYTF. CDR3 in DNA: TGTGCCAGCAGTTTGGCGGGACAGGTCGGCTATGGCTACACCTTC.

The chain is built from TRBV28 and TRBJ1-1; 7 bases map to TRBD1. The junction had 12 bases not matched to a gene; V was cut back by 2 bases and J by 6 bases. This CDR3 comprises 16 residues. Germline V CDR1 and CDR2: MDHEN, SYDVKM. DNA for the CDR3: TGTGCCAGCAGTTTAACCCCCCGTTTAACAGGGGCTGAAGCTTTCTTT. Encoded protein: CASSLTPRLTGAEAFF.